The source of this T cell receptor beta chain is a study of cytomegalovirus exposure and HLA in healthy donors. Study-wide results and caveats: A list of approximately 150 TCR beta chains associated with cytomegalovirus was given. In vitro data verified a few CMV-associated chains as specific for CMV antigens. More clonal expansion characterized HLA-associated TCR beta chains than equally common others in a later analysis.

Primers: 60 Vbeta forward and 13 Jbeta reverse. This table comes from immunoSEQ multiplex PCR, and its TCRdb copy is limited to in-frame clones, with some not included. The repertoire holds around 50,000 clones, with about four fifths as singletons. Trimming shortened V by 7 bases and J by 6 bases, and 13 bases separated the two germline ends. The germline gives CDR1 MNHNS, CDR2 SASEGT. The CDR3 is made up of 14 amino acids. As for this clone: Its antigen is not identified.

Material for sequencing was PBMCs. The V call is TRBV6-1, the J call TRBJ1-6; possible D gene TRBD1, 6 bases. The sequence derives from a man in his forties or fifties in good health and CMV-seronegative. The DNA for the CDR3 is TGTGCCAGCACCGGAGGACAGTCTAATTCACCCCTCCACTTT. Translation: CASTGGQSNSPLHF.